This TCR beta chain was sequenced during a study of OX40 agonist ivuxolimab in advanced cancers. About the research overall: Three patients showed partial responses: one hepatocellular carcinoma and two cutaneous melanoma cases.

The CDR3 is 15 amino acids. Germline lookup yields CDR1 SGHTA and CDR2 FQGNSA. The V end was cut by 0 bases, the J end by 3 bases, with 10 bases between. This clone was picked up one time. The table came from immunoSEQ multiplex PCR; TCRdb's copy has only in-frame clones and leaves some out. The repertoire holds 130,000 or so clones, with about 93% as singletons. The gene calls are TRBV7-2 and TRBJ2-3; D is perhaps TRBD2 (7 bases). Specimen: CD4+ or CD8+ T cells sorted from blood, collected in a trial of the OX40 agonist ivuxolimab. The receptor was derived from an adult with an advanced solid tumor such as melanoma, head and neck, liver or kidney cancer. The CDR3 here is CASSLARGGTDTQYF. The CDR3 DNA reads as TGTGCCAGCAGCTTAGCCAGGGGAGGGACAGATACGCAGTATTTT.